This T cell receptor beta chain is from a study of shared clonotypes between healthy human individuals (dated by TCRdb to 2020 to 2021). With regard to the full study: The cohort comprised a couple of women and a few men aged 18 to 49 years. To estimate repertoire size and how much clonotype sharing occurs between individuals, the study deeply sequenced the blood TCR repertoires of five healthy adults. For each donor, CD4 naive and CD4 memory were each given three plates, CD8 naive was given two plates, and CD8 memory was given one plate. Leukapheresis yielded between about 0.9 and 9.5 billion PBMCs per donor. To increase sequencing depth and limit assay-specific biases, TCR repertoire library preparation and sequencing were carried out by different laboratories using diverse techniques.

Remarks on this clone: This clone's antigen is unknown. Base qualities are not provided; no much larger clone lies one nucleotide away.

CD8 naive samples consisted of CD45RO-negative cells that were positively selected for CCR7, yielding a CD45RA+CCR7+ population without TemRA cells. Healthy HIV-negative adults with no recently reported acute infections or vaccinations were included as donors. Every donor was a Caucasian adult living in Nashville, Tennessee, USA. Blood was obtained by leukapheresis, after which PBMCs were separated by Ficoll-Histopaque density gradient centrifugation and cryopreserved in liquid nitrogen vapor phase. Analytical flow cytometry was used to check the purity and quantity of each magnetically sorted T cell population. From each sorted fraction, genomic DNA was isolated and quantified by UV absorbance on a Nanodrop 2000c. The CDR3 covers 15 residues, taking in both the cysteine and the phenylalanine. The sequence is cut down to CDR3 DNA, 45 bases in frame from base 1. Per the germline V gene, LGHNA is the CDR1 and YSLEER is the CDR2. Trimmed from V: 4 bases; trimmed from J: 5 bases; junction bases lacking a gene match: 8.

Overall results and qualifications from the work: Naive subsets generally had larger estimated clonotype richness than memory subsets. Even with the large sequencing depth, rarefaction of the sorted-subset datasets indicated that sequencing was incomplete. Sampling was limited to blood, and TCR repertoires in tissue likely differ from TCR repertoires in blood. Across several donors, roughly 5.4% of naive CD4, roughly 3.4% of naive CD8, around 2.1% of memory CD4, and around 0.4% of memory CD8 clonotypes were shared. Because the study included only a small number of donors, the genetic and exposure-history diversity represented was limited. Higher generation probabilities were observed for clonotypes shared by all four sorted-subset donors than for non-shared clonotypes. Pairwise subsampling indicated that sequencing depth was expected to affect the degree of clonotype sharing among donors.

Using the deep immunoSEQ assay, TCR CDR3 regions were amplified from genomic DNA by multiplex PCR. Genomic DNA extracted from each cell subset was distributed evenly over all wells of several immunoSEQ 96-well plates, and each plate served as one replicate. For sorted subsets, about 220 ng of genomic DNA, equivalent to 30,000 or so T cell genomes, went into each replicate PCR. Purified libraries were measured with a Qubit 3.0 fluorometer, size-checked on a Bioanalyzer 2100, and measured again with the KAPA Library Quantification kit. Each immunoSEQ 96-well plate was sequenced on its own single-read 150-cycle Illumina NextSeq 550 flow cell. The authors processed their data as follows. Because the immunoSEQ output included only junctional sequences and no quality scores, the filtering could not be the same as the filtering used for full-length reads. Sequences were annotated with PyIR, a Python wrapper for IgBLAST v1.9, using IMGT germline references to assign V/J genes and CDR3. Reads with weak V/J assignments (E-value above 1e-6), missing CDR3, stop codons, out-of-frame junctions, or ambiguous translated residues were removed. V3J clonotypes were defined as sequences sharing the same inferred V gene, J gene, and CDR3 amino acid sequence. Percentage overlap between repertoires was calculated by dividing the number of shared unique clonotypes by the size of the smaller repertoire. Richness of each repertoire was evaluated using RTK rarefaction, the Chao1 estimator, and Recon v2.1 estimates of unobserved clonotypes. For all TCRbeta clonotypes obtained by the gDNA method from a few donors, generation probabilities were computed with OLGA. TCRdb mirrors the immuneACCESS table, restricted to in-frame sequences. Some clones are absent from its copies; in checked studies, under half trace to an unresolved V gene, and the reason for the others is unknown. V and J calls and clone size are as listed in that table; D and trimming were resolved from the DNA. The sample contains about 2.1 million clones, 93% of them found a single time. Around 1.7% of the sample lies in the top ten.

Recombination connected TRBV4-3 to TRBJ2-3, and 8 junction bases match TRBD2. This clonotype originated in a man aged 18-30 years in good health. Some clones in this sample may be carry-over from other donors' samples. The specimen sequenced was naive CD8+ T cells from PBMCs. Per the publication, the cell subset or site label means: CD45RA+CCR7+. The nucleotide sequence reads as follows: TGCGCCAGCAGCCCACGGGCGCGGGAGGTAGATACGCAGTATTTT. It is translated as CASSPRAREVDTQYF.